There are many counts of the clone carrying this T cell receptor (beta chain). What it binds is not known. Trimming removed 5 bases from V and 4 bases from J, with 15 bases in between. There are 16 residues in the CDR3. CDR1 MNHNS and CDR2 SASEGT come from the germline V gene. This sample stems from a study of Graves' ophthalmopathy and Graves' hyperthyroidism. Across the whole study: Peripheral blood was gathered at the point of initial diagnosis, before any treatment started. Study observations and caveats: Among thyroid clonotypes expanded above 0.001 frequency, most also appeared in blood.

Aged 18 to 65, hyperthyroidism patients had been newly diagnosed, with under 2 months' duration. The study excluded patients with other autoimmune diseases, uncontrolled infections, pregnancy or lactation. RNA transcripts provided the template for amplifying TCR beta CDR3 regions. The authors performed first-round RT-PCR with HTBI primers and then a second-round multiplex PCR. TCRdb reanalysed the multiplex PCR reads using MiXCR and keeps one entry per CDR3 protein. The data contain a few hundred thousand distinct CDR3 sequences, less than 20% of them seen just once; the ten biggest clones take up approximately 7%.

The sequenced sample consisted of peripheral blood. This rearrangement joins TRBV6-1 to TRBJ1-6; D not resolved. The TCR sequence derives from a woman aged 18-29 years with stable Graves' hyperthyroidism. This CDR3 reads CASSQERVGYNSPLHF. In DNA, the CDR3 is TGTGCCAGCAGTCAAGAGCGGGTGGGGTATAATTCACCCCTCCACTTT.